The 15 T cell receptor beta chains below were found in one sample sequenced in a study of shared clonotypes between healthy human individuals. Sequencing was performed with immunoSEQ multiplex PCR; in TCRdb, only in-frame clones are kept and a portion is missing. The sample holds some 1,100,000 clones, 70% to 80% seen once. Source material: memory CD4+ T cells from PBMCs. As for subset: CD45RA-negative fraction. The receptors here all came from a man aged 18-30 years in good health. Some clones in this sample may be carry-over from other donors' samples.

V and J are TRBV5-6 and TRBJ2-7, with 11 bases identical to TRBD1. CDR3 length: 17 residues. Looked up from germline, CDR1 is SGHDT and CDR2 is YYEEEE. Trimming at V came to 3 bases and at J to 1 base, leaving 9 bases not matched to a gene. The CDR3 nucleotides read TGTGCCAGCAGCTCGCCAAGGGACAGGGGGTATTCCTACGAGCAGTACTTC. This encodes CASSSPRDRGYSYEQYF.

In its sample, this clone was seen a few times. This sequence joins TRBV7-2 and TRBJ1-5, with 7 bases fitting TRBD1. Germline V gives CDR1 SGHTA, CDR2 FQGNSA. Losses at the gene ends were 3 bases for V and 4 bases for J; bases not matched to a gene: 0. The CDR3 extends over 13 amino acids. CDR3 amino acids: CASSLDRNQPQHF. DNA for the CDR3: TGTGCCAGCAGCTTGGACAGGAATCAGCCCCAGCATTTT.

The rearrangement joins TRBV14 to TRBJ2-7; 9 nucleotides line up with TRBD2. This CDR3 spans 16 amino acids. V lost 1 base and J lost 1; bases outside the gene matches: 5. Germline CDR1 SGHDN, CDR2 FVKESK. The CDR3 is CASSQGASGTSYEQYF. The CDR3 nucleotides are TGTGCCAGCAGCCAAGGGGCTAGCGGGACTTCCTACGAGCAGTACTTC.

The chain couples TRBV5-1 to TRBJ2-1; D is possibly TRBD2 (5 bases). The germline V gene has CDR1 SGHRS and CDR2 YFSETQ. The V end was cut by 0 bases, the J end by 8 bases, with 12 bases between. This CDR3 contains 14 residues. The CDR3 loop is CASSLAQMRDEQFF. The DNA of the CDR3 is TGCGCCAGCAGCTTGGCCCAGATGCGGGATGAGCAGTTCTTC.

The chain uses TRBV2 and TRBJ2-3; tentatively, D is TRBD1 (6 bases). V shed 6 bases and J shed 6 bases, with 16 bases lying between them. CDR3 length: 14 amino acids. The V gene's germline CDR1 is SNHLY and CDR2 FYNNEI. The DNA of the CDR3 is TGTGCCAGCAGGGACAGCCTAGCTGGGGATACGCAGTATTTT. Its protein is CASRDSLAGDTQYF.

In this sample, this clone turned up a few times. Other nucleotide sequences in the sample specify the same CDR3. J is TRBJ2-1 and V is TRBV4-2; D gene unclear. V gave up 0 bases and J gave up 0 bases, with 6 bases separating them. The germline CDR1 and CDR2 sequences are LGHNA and YNFKEQ. This CDR3 region has 15 residues. This chain's CDR3 is CASSQEASSYNEQFF. The CDR3, as DNA: TGTGCCAGCAGCCAAGAGGCGAGCTCCTACAATGAGCAGTTCTTC.

Worth noting for this clone: The sample carries other DNA sequences with the same CDR3. The chain uses TRBV5-1 and TRBJ2-2; D is ambiguous. Per the germline V gene, CDR1 is SGHRS and CDR2 is YFSETQ. The V and J ends lost 4 bases and 3 bases respectively, with 10 bases between them. The CDR3 loop spans 14 amino acids. This chain's CDR3 is CASSPRTDTGELFF. The CDR3 DNA follows: TGCGCCAGCAGCCCAAGGACGGACACCGGGGAGCTGTTTTTT.

This clone was picked up a small number of times. At the DNA level, this CDR3 is encoded by other sequences in the same sample as well. The chain couples TRBV7-9 to TRBJ2-5; D is possibly TRBD2 (6 bases). Germline loops: CDR1 SEHNR, CDR2 FQNEAQ (reference sequence). Trimming removed 0 bases from V and 4 bases from J, with 6 bases in between. CDR3 length: 13 residues. CDR3 sequence (DNA): TGTGCCAGCAGCTTAGCGGGAGGAGAGACCCAGTACTTC. Translated, it gives CASSLAGGETQYF.

The V and J genes are TRBV28 and TRBJ1-3, with a possible D match to TRBD1 (6 bases). Germline V lookup: CDR1 MDHEN, CDR2 SYDVKM. Trimming left V 0 bases short and J 0 bases short, with 9 bases between. The CDR3 runs to 16 residues. The CDR3 sequence: CASSLWTGYSGNTIYF. The DNA of the CDR3 is TGTGCCAGCAGTTTATGGACAGGTTACTCTGGAAACACCATATATTTT.

This chain uses TRBV10-2 with TRBJ2-7; D might be TRBD2 (5 bases). Germline loops: CDR1 WSHSY, CDR2 SAAADI. The V gene lost 7 bases and the J gene lost 5 bases, with 21 bases spanning the gap. The CDR3 sequence is 15 residues long. DNA for the CDR3: TGCGCCAGCAAGCTCGACTATCCCTCTGAACACGAGCAGTACTTC. Translating it yields CASKLDYPSEHEQYF.

The sample holds one count of this clone. V and J are TRBV5-6 and TRBJ1-5; TRBD1 is a possible D gene (5 bases). Per the germline V gene, CDR1 is SGHDT and CDR2 is YYEEEE. Trimming removed 4 bases from V and 5 bases from J, with 13 bases in between. This CDR3 contains 14 residues. The CDR3 sequence is CASSRALGDQPQHF. The CDR3 DNA follows: TGTGCCAGCAGCCGGGCGCTGGGGGATCAGCCCCAGCATTTT.

This rearrangement joins TRBV27 to TRBJ1-6, with unresolved D. Trimming took 6 bases from V and 6 from J, leaving 9 bases between them. The CDR3 runs to 13 residues. Germline values: CDR1 MNHEY, CDR2 SMNVEV (reference sequence). The CDR3 coding sequence is TGTGCCAGCAGCCTGAACCGTAATTCACCCCTCCACTTT. It translates to CASSLNRNSPLHF.

The V call is TRBV5-6, the J call TRBJ1-2; D perhaps matches TRBD1 (6 bases). Per germline, CDR1 SGHDT and CDR2 YYEEEE. The V gene lost 4 bases and the J gene lost 6 bases, with 28 bases spanning the gap. The CDR3 loop spans 18 amino acids. CDR3 DNA: TGTGCCAGCAGCCCTTTTAAACCCCGGGACACAAACAATAATGGCTACACCTTC. Amino acids: CASSPFKPRDTNNNGYTF.

CDR3 sequence (DNA): TGCGCCAGCAGCGGGGGACTAGCGGGAGGGATCCAAGAGACCCAGTACTTC. Translated: CASSGGLAGGIQETQYF. The chain employs TRBV5-1 and TRBJ2-5; 16 nucleotides align to TRBD2. V lost 4 bases, J lost 1 base, and 4 bases stayed unmatched. Looked up from germline, CDR1 is SGHRS and CDR2 is YFSETQ. This CDR3 spans 17 amino acids.

This sequence joins TRBV7-2 and TRBJ1-2; D gene uncertain. CDR1 SGHTA and CDR2 FQGNSA come from the germline V gene. The ends were cut back, 5 bases at V and 6 bases at J, with 13 bases in the middle. CDR3 length equals 13 residues. The CDR3 loop reads CASSQVEGNGYTF. The CDR3 nucleotides read TGTGCCAGCAGCCAGGTTGAGGGAAATGGCTACACCTTC. The entire variable domain, with the rest obtained from reference TRBV7-2 and TRBJ1-2, is as follows: GAGVSQSPSNKVTEKGKDVELRCDPISGHTALYWYRQSLGQGLEFLIYFQGNSAPDKSGLPSDRFSAERTGGSVSTLTIQRTQQEDSAVYLCASSQVEGNGYTFGSGTRLTVV.